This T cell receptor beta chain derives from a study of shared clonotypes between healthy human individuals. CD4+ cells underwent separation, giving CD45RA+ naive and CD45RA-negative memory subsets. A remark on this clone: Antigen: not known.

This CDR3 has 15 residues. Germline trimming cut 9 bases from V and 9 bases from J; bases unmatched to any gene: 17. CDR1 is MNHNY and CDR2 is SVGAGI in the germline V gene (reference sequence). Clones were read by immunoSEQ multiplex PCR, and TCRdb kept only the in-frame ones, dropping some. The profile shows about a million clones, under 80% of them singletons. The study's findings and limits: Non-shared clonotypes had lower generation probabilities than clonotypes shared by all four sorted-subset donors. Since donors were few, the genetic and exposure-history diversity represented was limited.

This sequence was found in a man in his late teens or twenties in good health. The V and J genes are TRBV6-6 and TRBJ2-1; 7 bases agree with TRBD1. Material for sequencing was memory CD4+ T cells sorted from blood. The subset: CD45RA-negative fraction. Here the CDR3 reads CASSEMRGHNGEQFF. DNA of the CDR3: TGTGCCAGTTCCGAGATGAGGGGGCACAATGGTGAGCAGTTCTTC.